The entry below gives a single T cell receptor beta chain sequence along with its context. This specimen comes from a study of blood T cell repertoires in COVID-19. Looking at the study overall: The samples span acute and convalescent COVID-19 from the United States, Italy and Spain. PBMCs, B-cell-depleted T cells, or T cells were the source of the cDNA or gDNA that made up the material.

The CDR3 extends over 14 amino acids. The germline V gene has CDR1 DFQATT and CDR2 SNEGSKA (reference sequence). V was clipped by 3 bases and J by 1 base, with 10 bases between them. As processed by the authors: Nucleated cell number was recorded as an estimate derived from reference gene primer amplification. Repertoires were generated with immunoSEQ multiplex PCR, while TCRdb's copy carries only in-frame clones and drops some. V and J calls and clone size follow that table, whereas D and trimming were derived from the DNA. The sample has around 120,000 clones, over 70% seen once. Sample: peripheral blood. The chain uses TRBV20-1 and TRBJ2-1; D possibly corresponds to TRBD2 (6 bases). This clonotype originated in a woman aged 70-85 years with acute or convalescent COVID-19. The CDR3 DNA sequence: TGCAGTGCTAGTAGCGCGGGGTCCTACAATGAGCAGTTCTTC. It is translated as CSASSAGSYNEQFF.